This note documents a single TCR beta chain sequence. What it recognizes is unknown. Sample time point: week 5, during vaccination. Each dose of the vaccine consisted of 300 ug of mutant IDH1 20-mer peptide, with topical imiquimod. This sample is drawn from a study of a mutant IDH1 vaccine in newly diagnosed glioma. Study context: In some groups vaccination began 4-6 weeks post-radiotherapy; others received it with temozolomide. Patients arrived already treated with radiotherapy, temozolomide, or both, most having had both. Overall study results and limits: Patients mounted vaccine-induced immune responses in 80% to 95% of cases.

The CDR3 has 15 amino acids. The V end lost 4 bases, the J end lost 1 base, and 13 bases lay between the germline ends. Germline-derived CDR1 and CDR2 are MNHNS and SASEGT. The assay was immunoSEQ multiplex PCR, and TCRdb's table has in-frame clones only and misses some. This sample has 40,000 or so clones; 70% to 90% occur once, and the top ten carry approximately 1.5%. This clonotype was obtained from a man in his forties with glioma. Material: PBMCs, obtained from a glioma patient whose treatment included an IDH1 peptide vaccine. V gene TRBV6-1 combines with J gene TRBJ1-2, with D tentatively TRBD1 (6 bases). CDR3 DNA sequence: TGTGCCAGCAGTGGATGGGTACAGGGTAACTATGGCTACACCTTC. It specifies CASSGWVQGNYGYTF.